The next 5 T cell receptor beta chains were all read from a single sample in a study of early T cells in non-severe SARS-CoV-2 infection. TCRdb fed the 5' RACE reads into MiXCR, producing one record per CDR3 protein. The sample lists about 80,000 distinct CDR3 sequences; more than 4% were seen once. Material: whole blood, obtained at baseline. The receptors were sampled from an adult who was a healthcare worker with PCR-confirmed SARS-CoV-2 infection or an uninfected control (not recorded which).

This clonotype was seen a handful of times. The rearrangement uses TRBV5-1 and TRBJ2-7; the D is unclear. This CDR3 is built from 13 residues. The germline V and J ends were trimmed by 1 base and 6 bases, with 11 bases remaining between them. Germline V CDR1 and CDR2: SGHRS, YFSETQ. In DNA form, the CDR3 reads TGCGCCAGCAGCTTGAGGCCCCGTAGCGAGCAGTACTTC. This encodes CASSLRPRSEQYF.

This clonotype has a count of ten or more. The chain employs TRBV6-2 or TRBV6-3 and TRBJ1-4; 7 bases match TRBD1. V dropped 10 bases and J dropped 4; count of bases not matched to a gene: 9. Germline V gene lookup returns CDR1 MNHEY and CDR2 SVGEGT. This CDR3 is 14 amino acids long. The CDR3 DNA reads TGTGCCACCCACTCGACAGGGAATAATGAAAAACTGTTTTTT. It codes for CATHSTGNNEKLFF.

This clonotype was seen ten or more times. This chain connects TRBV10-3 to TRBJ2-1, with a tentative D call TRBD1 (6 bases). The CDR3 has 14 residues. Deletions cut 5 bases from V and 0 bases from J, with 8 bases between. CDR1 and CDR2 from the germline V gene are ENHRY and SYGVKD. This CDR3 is CAISTGSSYNEQFF. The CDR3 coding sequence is TGTGCCATCAGTACAGGGAGCTCCTACAATGAGCAGTTCTTC.

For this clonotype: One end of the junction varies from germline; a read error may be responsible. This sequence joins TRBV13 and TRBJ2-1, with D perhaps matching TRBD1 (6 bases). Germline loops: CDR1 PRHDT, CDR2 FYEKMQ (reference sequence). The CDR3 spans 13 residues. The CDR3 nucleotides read TGTGCCAGCAGCGTAGGGGGATACAATGAGCAGTTCTTC. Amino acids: CASSVGGYNEQFF.

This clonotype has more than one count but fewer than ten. Here the CDR3 reads CASSQRQGYNQPQHF. The CDR3, as DNA: TGTGCCAGCAGCCAACGACAGGGGTACAATCAGCCCCAGCATTTT. The chain couples TRBV3-1 to TRBJ1-5, with 8 bases aligning to TRBD1. The CDR3 consists of 15 residues. Germline assignment: CDR1 LGHDT and CDR2 YNNKEL (reference sequence). Trimming removed 2 bases from V and 3 bases from J; junction bases left unmatched: 3.